Sequencing of this T cell receptor beta chain was carried out in a study of T cells in Graves' hyperthyroidism and ophthalmopathy. Study results and caveats: Researchers found most expanded thyroid clonotypes above 0.001 in blood as well.

This clonotype occurred many times. Its antigen is not identified. It was RNA transcripts that yielded the amplified TCR beta CDR3 regions. With the HTBI primer set, the TCR CDR3 went through a first round of RT-PCR. TCRdb independently ran MiXCR on the multiplex PCR reads; one entry per CDR3 protein. The data hold around 300,000 distinct CDR3 sequences, with approximately 19% observed a single time. The germline V gene has CDR1 SGHNT and CDR2 YENEEA. V was shortened by 5 bases and J by 9 bases, with 17 bases between the two germline ends. The CDR3 has 14 amino acids. Patients having uncontrolled infection, another autoimmune disease, pregnancy or lactation were not included. The PBMCs had their origin in approximately 10 ml of fresh peripheral blood.

The clonotype comes from a man aged 50 to 60 with Graves' ophthalmopathy. The chain uses TRBV11-3 and TRBJ2-1, with D unclear. Sequenced material: blood. The CDR3 nucleotides read TGTGCCAGCAGCGCCACAGATACAGCCTCTGAGCAGTTCTTC. This sequence encodes CASSATDTASEQFF.